This record concerns one T cell receptor beta chain sequence. Its antigen is not known. These data originate in a study of lymphopenia after photon versus proton radiotherapy. Produced via immunoSEQ multiplex PCR; TCRdb's table is partial and in-frame only. This table has thousands of clones, about two thirds appearing once. The CDR3 spans 15 residues. V was pared by 6 bases and J by 2 bases, with 18 bases between. Germline CDR1 SQVTM, CDR2 ANQGSEA. Regarding the study as a whole: Relative stability marked proton patients; photon patients lost diversity and naive cells. Post-nadir TCR diversity decline inversely tracked overall survival among those who died. Survival link was tested only in deceased patients; proton benefit remains a possibility.

V usage is TRBV29-1 and J usage is TRBJ2-3, with D perhaps matching TRBD2 (6 bases). The material sequenced was peripheral blood, taken from a patient treated with proton-based radiotherapy. The TCR originated in an elderly man with esophageal cancer. In DNA, the CDR3 is TGCAGCGTGGGGTTGGGGGGAGTAAACACAGATACGCAGTATTTT. Protein product: CSVGLGGVNTDTQYF.